One TCR beta chain is described in this entry. Its antigen remains undetermined. Nothing much larger sits one base from this clone, and base qualities are not available. The donors were included in the validation cohort of 120 subjects, a group kept apart from the roughly 670-subject first cohort. The data derive from a study of cytomegalovirus exposure and HLA in healthy donors (dated by TCRdb to 2017 to 2019). In terms of the full investigation: According to a later analysis, the roughly 130 validation repertoires were produced on the same platform as the 666 repertoires of the first cohort. The aim of the study was to test whether cataloging public T cell receptors could identify signatures of past pathogen exposure. To predict cytomegalovirus infection status, the study combined high-throughput TCR immunosequencing, statistical association of individual TCRs with disease status, and machine learning. Besides the first cohort of some 670 subjects, a separate validation cohort made up of 90 to 150 different subjects was used. Findings and caveats that apply to the study as a whole: A later analysis lacked HLA typing for the validation cohort, so it scored co-occurrence in that cohort across all 120 or so repertoires. While some public TCRs were present in many individuals, most TCR sequences turned up only very rarely across donors. A few of the identified cytomegalovirus-associated TCR beta chains were confirmed in vitro to be specific for cytomegalovirus antigens. A total of fewer than 200 TCR beta chains were listed by the study as associated with cytomegalovirus. In a later analysis, TCRs clustered in the first cohort were found to also tend to co-occur in the 120 or so validation repertoires, with 90% to 95% of cluster scores above 0. The authors suggested that the approach could potentially be extended to other disease states and immunological phenotypes. The classifier was reported to diagnose cytomegalovirus status with high specificity and sensitivity in both the original cohort and the validation cohort.

Trimming removed 1 base from V and 7 bases from J, leaving 10 bases between the germline ends. Its CDR3 holds 14 amino acids, cysteine through phenylalanine. Here the CDR3 DNA is all that survives: 42 bases in frame from base 1. Via the germline V gene, CDR1 is MDHEN and CDR2 SYDVKM. The method was the immunoSEQ multiplex PCR assay. The study's processing was this. To diagnose cytomegalovirus status from the catalog of TCR beta chain sequences, a statistical classification framework was built. The source is immuneACCESS, and TCRdb retained only in-frame sequences with V and J called. Part of the clones is not carried over; for the studies checked, unresolved V genes explain less than half of this, and the remainder is unexplained. That table supplies the V and J calls and clone size; D and trimming were determined from the DNA. The sample table holds some 69,000 clones, of which over 95% were seen once. 2% to 2.5% of the sample belongs to the ten largest clones.

The specimen was PBMCs. The TCR comes from a man aged 18 to 30 in good health and CMV-seronegative. This chain is built from TRBV28 and TRBJ2-2; TRBD2 could be the D gene, as 6 bases match. The DNA sequence is given as TGTGCCAGCAGTTTATTTAGGGGAGGCGGGGAGCTGTTTTTT. Its coded protein is CASSLFRGGGELFF.